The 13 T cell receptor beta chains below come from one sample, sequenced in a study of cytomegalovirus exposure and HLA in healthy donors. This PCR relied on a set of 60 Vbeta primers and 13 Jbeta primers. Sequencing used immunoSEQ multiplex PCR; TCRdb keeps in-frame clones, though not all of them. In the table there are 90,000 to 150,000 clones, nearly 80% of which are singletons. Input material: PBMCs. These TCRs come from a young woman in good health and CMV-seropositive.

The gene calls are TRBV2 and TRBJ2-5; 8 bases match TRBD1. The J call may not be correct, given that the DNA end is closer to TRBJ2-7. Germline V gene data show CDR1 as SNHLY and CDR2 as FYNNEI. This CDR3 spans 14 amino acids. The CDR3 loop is CASSARTGFYEQYF. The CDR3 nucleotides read TGTGCCAGCAGTGCGAGGACAGGGTTTTACGAGCAGTACTTC.

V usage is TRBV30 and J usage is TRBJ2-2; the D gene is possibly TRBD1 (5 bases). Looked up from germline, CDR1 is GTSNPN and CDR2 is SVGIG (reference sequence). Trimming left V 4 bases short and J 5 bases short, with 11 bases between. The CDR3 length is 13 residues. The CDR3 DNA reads TGTGCCTGGAATGGGGCGAGGACCGGGGAGCTGTTTTTT. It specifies CAWNGARTGELFF. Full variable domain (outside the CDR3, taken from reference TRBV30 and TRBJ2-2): SQTIHQWPATLVQPVGSPLSLECTVEGTSNPNLYWYRQAAGRGLQLLFYSVGIGQISSEVPQNLSASRPQDRQFILSSKKLLLSDSGFYLCAWNGARTGELFFGEGSRLTVL.

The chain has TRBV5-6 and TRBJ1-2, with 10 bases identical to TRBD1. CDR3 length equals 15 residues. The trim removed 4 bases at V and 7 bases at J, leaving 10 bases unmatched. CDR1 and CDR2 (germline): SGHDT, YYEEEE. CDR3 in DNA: TGTGCCAGCAGCACTATGGGACAGGGGTGGGCTGGCTACACCTTC. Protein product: CASSTMGQGWAGYTF.

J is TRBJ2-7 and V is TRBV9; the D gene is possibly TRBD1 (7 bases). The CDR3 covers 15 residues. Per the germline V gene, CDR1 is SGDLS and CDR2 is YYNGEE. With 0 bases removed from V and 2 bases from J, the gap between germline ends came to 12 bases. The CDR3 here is CASSVGGDRTYEQYF. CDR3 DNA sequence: TGTGCCAGCAGCGTAGGGGGGGACAGAACCTACGAGCAGTACTTC.

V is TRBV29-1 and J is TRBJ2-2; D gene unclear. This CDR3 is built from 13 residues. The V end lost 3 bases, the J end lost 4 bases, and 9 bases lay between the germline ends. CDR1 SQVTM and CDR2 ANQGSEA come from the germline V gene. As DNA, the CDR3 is TGCAGCGTTGATTCCCTGTCCACCGGGGAGCTGTTTTTT. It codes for CSVDSLSTGELFF.

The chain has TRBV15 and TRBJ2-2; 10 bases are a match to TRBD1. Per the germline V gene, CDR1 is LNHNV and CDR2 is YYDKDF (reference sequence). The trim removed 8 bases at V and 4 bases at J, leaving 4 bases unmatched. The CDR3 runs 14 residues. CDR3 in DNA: TGTGCCACCTCTAGACAGGGGGCCACCGGGGAGCTGTTTTTT. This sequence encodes CATSRQGATGELFF.

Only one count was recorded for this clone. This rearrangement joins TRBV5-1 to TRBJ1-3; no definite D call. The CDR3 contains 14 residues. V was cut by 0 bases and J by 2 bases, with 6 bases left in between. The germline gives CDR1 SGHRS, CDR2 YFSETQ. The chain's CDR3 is CASSLDLPGNTIYF. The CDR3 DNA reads TGCGCCAGCAGCTTGGACCTACCTGGAAACACCATATATTTT.

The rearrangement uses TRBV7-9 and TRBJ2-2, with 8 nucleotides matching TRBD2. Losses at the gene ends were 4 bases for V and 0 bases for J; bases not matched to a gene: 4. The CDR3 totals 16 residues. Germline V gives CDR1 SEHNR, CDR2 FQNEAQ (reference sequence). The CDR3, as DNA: TGTGCCAGCAGCTCTCGGGGGGGCTCGAACACCGGGGAGCTGTTTTTT. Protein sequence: CASSSRGGSNTGELFF.

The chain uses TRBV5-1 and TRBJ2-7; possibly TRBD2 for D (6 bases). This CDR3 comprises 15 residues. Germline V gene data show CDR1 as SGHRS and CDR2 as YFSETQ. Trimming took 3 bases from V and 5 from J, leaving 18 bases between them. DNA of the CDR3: TGCGCCAGCAGCTCAACGGGACTCTCCGTGGACGAGCAGTACTTC. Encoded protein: CASSSTGLSVDEQYF.

CDR3 DNA: TGTGCCAGCAGTGACTGGGGCATGGTCACTGAAGCTTTCTTT. The encoded protein is CASSDWGMVTEAFF. The chain is built from TRBV6-1 and TRBJ1-1, with D possibly TRBD1 on 5 matching bases. CDR3 length: 14 amino acids. V dropped 3 bases and J dropped 4 bases, with 12 bases sitting between them. CDR1 is MNHNS, CDR2 SASEGT, per germline.

The CDR3 nucleotides are TGTGCCAGCAGCGCCGGGACAGGGTGGCTGGGGGAGCAGTACTTC. Its protein is CASSAGTGWLGEQYF. V is TRBV9 and J is TRBJ2-7; 9 bases are a match to TRBD1. CDR3 length: 15 amino acids. Per the germline V gene, CDR1 is SGDLS and CDR2 is YYNGEE. Trimming cost V 3 bases and J 7 bases; bases outside gene matches: 11.

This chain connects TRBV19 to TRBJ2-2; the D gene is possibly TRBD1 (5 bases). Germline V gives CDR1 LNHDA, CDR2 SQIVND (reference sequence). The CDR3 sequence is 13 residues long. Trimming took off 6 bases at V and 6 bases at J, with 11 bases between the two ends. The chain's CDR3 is CASRRGKSGELFF. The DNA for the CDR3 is TGTGCCAGTAGAAGGGGTAAATCCGGGGAGCTGTTTTTT.

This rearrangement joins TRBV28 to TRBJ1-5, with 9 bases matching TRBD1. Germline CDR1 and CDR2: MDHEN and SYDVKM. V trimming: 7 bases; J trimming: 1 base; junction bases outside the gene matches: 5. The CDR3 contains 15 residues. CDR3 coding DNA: TGTGCCAGCACGGGACAGGGTAGGAGCAATCAGCCCCAGCATTTT. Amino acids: CASTGQGRSNQPQHF.